The source of this TCR beta chain is a study of T cells in Graves' hyperthyroidism and ophthalmopathy. The trim removed 7 bases at V and 3 bases at J, leaving 17 bases unmatched. There are 19 residues in the CDR3. Germline lookup yields CDR1 MNHEY and CDR2 SVGEGT. This clonotype was counted ten times or more. A read error may explain this, as a much larger clone is one base away. The TCR beta CDR3 regions underwent amplification using RNA transcripts as the source. First-round RT-PCR targeting the TCR CDR3 was performed with the HTBI primer set. TCRdb reanalysed the multiplex PCR reads using MiXCR and keeps one entry per CDR3 protein. The table shows some 500,000 distinct CDR3 sequences, with around 22% occurring only once.

What was sequenced was blood. The chain uses TRBV6-2 or TRBV6-3 and TRBJ2-2; 10 bases match TRBD2. This receptor was identified in a young woman with Graves' ophthalmopathy. CDR3 DNA sequence: TGTGCCAGCACCTGGAGCTTAAGCGGGGGGGCATGGGACACCGGGGAGCTGTTTTTT. Its translation: CASTWSLSGGAWDTGELFF.